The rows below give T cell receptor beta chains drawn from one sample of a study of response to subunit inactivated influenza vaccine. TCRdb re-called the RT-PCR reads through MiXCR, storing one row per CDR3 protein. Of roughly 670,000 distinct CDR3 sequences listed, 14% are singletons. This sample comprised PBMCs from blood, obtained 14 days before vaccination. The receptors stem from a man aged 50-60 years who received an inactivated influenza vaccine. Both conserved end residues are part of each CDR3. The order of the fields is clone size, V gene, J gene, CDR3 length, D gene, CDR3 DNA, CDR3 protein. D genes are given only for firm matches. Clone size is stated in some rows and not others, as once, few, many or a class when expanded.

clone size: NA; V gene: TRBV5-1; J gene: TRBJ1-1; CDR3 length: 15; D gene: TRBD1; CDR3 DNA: TGCGCCAGCAGCTTAGGACAGGGTGGTAACACTGAAGCTTTCTTT; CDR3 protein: CASSLGQGGNTEAFF
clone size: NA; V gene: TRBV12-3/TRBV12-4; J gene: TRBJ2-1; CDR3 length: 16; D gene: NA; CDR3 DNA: TGTGCCAGCGCTTCCGGGGGACAGAGCTCCTACAATGAGCAGTTCTTC; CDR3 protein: CASASGGQSSYNEQFF
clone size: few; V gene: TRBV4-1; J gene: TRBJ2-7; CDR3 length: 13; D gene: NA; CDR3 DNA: TGCGCCAGCAGCTACCGGACAGACTACGAGCAGTACTTC; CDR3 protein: CASSYRTDYEQYF
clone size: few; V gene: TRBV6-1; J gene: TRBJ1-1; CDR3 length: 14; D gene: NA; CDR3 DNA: TGTGCCAGCAGTGAAAGACAAAAGAACACTGAAGCTTTCTTT; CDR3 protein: CASSERQKNTEAFF
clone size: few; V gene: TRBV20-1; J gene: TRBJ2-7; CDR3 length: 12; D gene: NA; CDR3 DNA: TGCAGTGCTAGAGTGCGTTTCTACGAGCAGTACTTC; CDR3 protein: CSARVRFYEQYF
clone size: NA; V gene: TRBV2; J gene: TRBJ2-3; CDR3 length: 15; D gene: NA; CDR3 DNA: TGTGCCAGCAGTTCCCGGGTTTTGAGCACAGATACGCAGTATTTT; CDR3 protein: CASSSRVLSTDTQYF
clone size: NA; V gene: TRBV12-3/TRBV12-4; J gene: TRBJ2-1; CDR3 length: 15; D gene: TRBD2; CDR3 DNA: TGTGCCAGCAGAACCACTAGCGGGAGAGGTGACGAGCAGTTCTTC; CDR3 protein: CASRTTSGRGDEQFF
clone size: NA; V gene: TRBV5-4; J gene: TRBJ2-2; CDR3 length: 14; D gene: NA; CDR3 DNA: TGTGCCAGCAGCTTGGAGGCGGAAACCGGGGAGCTGTTTTTT; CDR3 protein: CASSLEAETGELFF
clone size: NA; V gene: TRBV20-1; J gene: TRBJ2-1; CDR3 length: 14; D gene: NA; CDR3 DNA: TGCAGTGCTAAGCGGTCCCTAAGGGCCAATGAGCAGTTCTTC; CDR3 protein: CSAKRSLRANEQFF
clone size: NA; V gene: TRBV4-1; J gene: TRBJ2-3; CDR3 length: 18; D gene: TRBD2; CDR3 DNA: TGCGCCAGCAGCCAAGGCCCGGCTAGCGGGGTTTACACAGATACGCAGTATTTT; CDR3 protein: CASSQGPASGVYTDTQYF
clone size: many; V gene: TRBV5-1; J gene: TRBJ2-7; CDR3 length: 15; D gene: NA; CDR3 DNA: TGCGCCAGCAGCTTGTCGGGTCTGGGGGCCTACGAGCAGTACTTC; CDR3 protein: CASSLSGLGAYEQYF
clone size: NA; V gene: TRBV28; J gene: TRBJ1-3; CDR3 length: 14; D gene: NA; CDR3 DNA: TGTGCCAGCAAAGGACGGGGTAGTGGAAACACCATATATTTT; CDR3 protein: CASKGRGSGNTIYF
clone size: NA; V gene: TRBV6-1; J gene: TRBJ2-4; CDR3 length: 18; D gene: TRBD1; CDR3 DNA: TGTGCCAGCATCAGGACGGACAGGGCCAGGCTAACTCAAAACATTCAGTACTTC; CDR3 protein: CASIRTDRARLTQNIQYF
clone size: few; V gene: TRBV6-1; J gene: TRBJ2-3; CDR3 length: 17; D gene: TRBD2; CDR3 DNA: TGTGCCAGCAGTCCCTTCCCCCCCGGGGGGGCCACAGATACGCAGTATTTT; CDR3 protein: CASSPFPPGGATDTQYF
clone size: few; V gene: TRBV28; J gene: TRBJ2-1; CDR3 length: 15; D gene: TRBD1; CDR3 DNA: TGTGCCAGCAATGACAGGGAAAATAGGAAGTATGAGCAGTTCTTC; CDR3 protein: CASNDRENRKYEQFF
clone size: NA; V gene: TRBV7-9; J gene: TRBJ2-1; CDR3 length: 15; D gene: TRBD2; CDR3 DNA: TGTGCCAGCAGCCGGACTAGCGGGGGATTCAATGAGCAGTTCTTC; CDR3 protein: CASSRTSGGFNEQFF
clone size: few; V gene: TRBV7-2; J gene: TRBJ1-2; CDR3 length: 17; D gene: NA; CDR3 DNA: TGTGCCAGCAGCTTAATCCCCGTCCTAGGGGGGTACAATGGCTACACCTTC; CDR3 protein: CASSLIPVLGGYNGYTF
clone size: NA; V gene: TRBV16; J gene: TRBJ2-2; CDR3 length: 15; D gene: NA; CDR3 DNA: TGTGCCAGCAGCCAAACGATGGGGGGCACCGGGGAGCTGTTTTTT; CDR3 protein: CASSQTMGGTGELFF
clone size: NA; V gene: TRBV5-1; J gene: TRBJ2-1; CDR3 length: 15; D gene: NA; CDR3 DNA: TGCGCCAGCAGCTTCCAGGGTGGTTCCTACAATGAGCAGTTCTTC; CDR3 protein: CASSFQGGSYNEQFF
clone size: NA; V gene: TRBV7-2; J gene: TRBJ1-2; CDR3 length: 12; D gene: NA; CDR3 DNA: TGTGCCAGTTCGACAGATAACTATGGCTACACCTTC; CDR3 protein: CASSTDNYGYTF
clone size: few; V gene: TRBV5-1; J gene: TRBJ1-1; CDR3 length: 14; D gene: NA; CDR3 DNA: TGCGCCAGCAGCCTGTCAGGGGTGGGCACTGAAGCTTTCTTT; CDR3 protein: CASSLSGVGTEAFF
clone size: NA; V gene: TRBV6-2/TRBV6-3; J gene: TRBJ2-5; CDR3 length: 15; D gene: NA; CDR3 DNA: TGTGCCAGCAGTTTACAGGGGGGGTGGAGAGAGACCCAGTACTTC; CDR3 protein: CASSLQGGWRETQYF
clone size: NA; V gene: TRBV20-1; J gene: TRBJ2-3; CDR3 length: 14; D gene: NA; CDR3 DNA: TGCAGTGCTAGAGGGGTAGAACATGTAGATACGCAGTATTTT; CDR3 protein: CSARGVEHVDTQYF
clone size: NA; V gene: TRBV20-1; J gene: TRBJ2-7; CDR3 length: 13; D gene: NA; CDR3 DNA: TGCAGTGCACCAACCGGGACTTCTTACGAGCAGTACTTC; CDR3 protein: CSAPTGTSYEQYF
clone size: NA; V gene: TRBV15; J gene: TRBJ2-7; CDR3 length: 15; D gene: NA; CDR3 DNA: TGTGCCACCAGCAGGGGGGAAGCAGGATCCTACGAGCAGTACTTC; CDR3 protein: CATSRGEAGSYEQYF
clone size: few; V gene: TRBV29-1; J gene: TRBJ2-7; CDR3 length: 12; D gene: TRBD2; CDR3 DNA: TGCAGCGTCTGGACTAGCGGATACGAGCAGTACTTC; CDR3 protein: CSVWTSGYEQYF
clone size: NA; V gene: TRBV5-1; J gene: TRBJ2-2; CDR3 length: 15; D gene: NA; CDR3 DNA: TGCGCCACAAAACGCACCGGGACCAACACCGGGGAGCTGTTTTTT; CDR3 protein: CATKRTGTNTGELFF
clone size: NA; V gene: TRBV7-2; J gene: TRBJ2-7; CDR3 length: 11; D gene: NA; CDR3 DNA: TGTGCCAGCAGCTTCAGCAGGCAACAGTACTTC; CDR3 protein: CASSFSRQQYF
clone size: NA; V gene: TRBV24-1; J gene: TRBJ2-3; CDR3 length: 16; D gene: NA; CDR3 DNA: TGTGCCACCAGTGATTCCCACAGTGGGGGCACAGATACGCAGTATTTT; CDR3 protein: CATSDSHSGGTDTQYF
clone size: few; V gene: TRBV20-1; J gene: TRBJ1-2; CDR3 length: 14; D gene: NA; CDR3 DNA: TGCAGTGCTAGGTACTACAGGGAGGCTAGTGGCTACACCTTC; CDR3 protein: CSARYYREASGYTF
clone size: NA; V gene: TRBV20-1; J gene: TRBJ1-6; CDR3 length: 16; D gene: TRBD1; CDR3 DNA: TGCAGTGCTAGTGATAGGACAGGGGCGTATAATTCACCCCTCCACTTT; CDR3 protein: CSASDRTGAYNSPLHF
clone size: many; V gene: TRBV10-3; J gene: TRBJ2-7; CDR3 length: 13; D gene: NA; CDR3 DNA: TGTGCCATCAGTGAGCCCTACGGGGTCGAGCAGTACTTC; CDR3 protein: CAISEPYGVEQYF
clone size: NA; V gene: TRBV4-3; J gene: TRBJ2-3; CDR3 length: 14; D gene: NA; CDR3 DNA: TGCGCCAGCAGCCAAGAGGCCCCTTTGGGTACGCAGTATTTT; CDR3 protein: CASSQEAPLGTQYF
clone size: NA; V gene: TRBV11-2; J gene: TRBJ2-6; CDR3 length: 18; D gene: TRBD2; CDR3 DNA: TGTGCCAGCAGCGCCGGACTAGCGGGATGGCGTGGGGCCAACGTCCTGACTTTC; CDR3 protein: CASSAGLAGWRGANVLTF
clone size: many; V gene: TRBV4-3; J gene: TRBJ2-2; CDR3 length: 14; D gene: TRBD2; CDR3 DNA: TGCGCCAGCAGCAACGGGGGGGCCGCCGGGGAGCTGTTTTTT; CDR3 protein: CASSNGGAAGELFF
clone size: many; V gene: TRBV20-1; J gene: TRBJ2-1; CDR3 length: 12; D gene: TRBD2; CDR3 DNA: TGCAGTGTGGCGGGAGTAGGCCTTGAGCAGTTCTTC; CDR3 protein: CSVAGVGLEQFF
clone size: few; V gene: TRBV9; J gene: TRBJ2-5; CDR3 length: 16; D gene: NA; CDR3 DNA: TGTGCCAGCAGCTCCAGACCCCAGGGGCTTCAAGAGACCCAGTACTTC; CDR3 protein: CASSSRPQGLQETQYF
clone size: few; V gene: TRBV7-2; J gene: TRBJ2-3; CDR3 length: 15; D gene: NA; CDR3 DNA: TGTGCCAGCAGCTTCCCGGGACTTAGCACAGATACGCAGTATTTT; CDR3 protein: CASSFPGLSTDTQYF
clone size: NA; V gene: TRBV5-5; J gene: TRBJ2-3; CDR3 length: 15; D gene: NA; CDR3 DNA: TGTGCCAGCAGCCCCCCGACAGGGAGGACAGATACGCAGTATTTT; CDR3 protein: CASSPPTGRTDTQYF
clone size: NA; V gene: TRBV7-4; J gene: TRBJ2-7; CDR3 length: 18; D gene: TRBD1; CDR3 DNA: TGTGCCAGCAGCTTATTTGCCGGGACAGGGGATAGCTCCTACGAGCAGTACTTC; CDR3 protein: CASSLFAGTGDSSYEQYF
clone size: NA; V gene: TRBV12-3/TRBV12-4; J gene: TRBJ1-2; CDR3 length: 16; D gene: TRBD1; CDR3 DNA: TGTGCCAGCAGCTCAGTAGGACAGGCTGAAAACTATGGCTACACCTTC; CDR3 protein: CASSSVGQAENYGYTF
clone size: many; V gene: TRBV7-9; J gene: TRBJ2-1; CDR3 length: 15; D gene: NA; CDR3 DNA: TGTGCCAGCAGCCGACATCTTACTGGCGAGGTCGAGCAGTTCTTC; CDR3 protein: CASSRHLTGEVEQFF
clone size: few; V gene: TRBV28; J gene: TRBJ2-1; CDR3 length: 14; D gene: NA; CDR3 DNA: TGTGCCAGCAATCGATTGGCCGGTTACAATGAGCAGTTCTTC; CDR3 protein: CASNRLAGYNEQFF
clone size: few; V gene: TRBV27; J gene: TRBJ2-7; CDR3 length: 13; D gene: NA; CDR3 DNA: TGTGCCAGCAGTTTCCCCGGGGGCTACGAGCAGTACTTC; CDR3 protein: CASSFPGGYEQYF
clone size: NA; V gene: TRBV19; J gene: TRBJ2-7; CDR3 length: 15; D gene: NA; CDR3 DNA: TGTGCCAGTAGTCGTCTTGGGGGGCGAGTCTACGAGCAGTACTTC; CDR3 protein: CASSRLGGRVYEQYF
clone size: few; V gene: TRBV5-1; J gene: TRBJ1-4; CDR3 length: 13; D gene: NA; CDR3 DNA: TGCGCCAGCAGCCCAAACAGCGACGAAAAACTGTTTTTT; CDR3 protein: CASSPNSDEKLFF
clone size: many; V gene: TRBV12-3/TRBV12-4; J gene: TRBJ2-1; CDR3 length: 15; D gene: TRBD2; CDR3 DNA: TGTGCCAGCAGTCAAGCGGGGGGATATCTGGATGAGCAGTTCTTC; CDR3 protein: CASSQAGGYLDEQFF
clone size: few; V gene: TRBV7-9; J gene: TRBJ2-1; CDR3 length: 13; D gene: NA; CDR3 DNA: TGTGCCACAAAAGGGGGGGTTTACAATGAGCAGTTCTTC; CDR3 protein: CATKGGVYNEQFF
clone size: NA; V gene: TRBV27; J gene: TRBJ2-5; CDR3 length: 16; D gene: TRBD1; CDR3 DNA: TGTGCCAGCAGTTTCTTCAAGATGGGCAGGGGGGAGACCCAGTACTTC; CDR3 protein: CASSFFKMGRGETQYF
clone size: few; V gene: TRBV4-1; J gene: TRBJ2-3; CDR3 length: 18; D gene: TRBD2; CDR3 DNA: TGCGCCAGCAGCCAAGCACGATTACTAGCGGCTAGCACAGATACGCAGTATTTT; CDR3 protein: CASSQARLLAASTDTQYF
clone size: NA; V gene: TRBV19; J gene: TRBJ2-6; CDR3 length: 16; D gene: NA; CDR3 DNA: TGTGCCAGTAGTAGGGGGCTCTTCTCTGGGGCCAACGTCCTGACTTTC; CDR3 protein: CASSRGLFSGANVLTF
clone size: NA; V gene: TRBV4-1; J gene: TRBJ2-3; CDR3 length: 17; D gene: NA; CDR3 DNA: TGCGCCAGCAGCCGAGGGTCGGGCAAATCTAGCACAGATACGCAGTATTTT; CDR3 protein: CASSRGSGKSSTDTQYF
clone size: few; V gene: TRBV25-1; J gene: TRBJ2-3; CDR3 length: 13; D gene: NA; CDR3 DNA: TGTGCCAGCACCCAGGGGGGCGCAGATACGCAGTATTTT; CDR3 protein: CASTQGGADTQYF
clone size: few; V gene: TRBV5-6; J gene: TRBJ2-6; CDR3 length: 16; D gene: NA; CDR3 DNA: TGTGCCAGCAGCTTGGTGGGGCATGCTGGGGCCAACGTCCTGACTTTC; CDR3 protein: CASSLVGHAGANVLTF
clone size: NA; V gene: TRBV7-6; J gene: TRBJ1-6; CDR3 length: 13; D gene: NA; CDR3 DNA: TGTGCCAGCAGCTTAGAGCTTAATTCACCCCTCCACTTT; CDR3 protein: CASSLELNSPLHF
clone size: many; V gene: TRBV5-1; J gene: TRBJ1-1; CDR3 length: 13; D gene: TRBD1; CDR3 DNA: TGCGCCAGCAGCTGGACAGGGGCGAGAGGCGCTTTCTTT; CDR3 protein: CASSWTGARGAFF
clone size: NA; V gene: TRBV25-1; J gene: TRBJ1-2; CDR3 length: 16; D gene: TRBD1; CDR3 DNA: TGTGCCAGCAGTGAAATGGGACAGACGAAGAGGGGTGGCTACACCTTC; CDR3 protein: CASSEMGQTKRGGYTF
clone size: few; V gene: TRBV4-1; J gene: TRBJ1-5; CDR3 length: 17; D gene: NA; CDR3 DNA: TGCGCCAGCAGCCAAGAGGGGGGGAGGAGTAGCAATCAGCCCCAGCATTTT; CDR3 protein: CASSQEGGRSSNQPQHF
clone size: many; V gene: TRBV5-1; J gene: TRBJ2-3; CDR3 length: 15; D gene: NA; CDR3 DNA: TGCGCCAGCAGCTTTTCAGGGAGCCAAGCAGATACGCAGTATTTT; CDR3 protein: CASSFSGSQADTQYF
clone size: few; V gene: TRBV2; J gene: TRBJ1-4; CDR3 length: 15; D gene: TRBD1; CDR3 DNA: TGTGCCAGCAGTGATAGGACAGGGGGGTCGCCGAGGGTGTTTTTT; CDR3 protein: CASSDRTGGSPRVFF